These 5 T cell receptor beta chains originate from one sample sequenced in a study of CD8 T cells in Susac syndrome. Reverse transcription of 0.5 to 1 ug RNA was performed with random hexamers. TCRdb reanalysed the immunoSEQ multiplex PCR reads using MiXCR and keeps one entry per CDR3 protein. Seen here are about 110,000 distinct CDR3 sequences, 95% to 98% observed once, and the top ten hold 0.096%. The sample comprised CD4+ T cells from PBMCs. The receptors were sampled from a human donor in good health.

The J gene is TRBJ2-3, the V gene TRBV7-9, with no clear D. This CDR3 has 15 amino acids. V shed 4 bases and J shed 5 bases, with 16 bases lying between them. Germline V gives CDR1 SEHNR, CDR2 FQNEAQ (reference sequence). In nucleotides, the CDR3 is TGTGCCAGCAGCTCCCTGGGCAATGATATAGATACGCAGTATTTT. Protein: CASSSLGNDIDTQYF.

This clonotype was found once. The gene calls are TRBV18 and TRBJ2-5; D possibly corresponds to TRBD1 (5 bases). The V gene's germline CDR1 is KGHSH and CDR2 LQKENI. The CDR3 is made up of 13 amino acids. V gave up 6 bases and J gave up 4 bases, with 12 bases separating them. The CDR3 reads CASSQQVSETQYF. The DNA of the CDR3 is TGTGCCAGCTCCCAACAGGTATCAGAGACCCAGTACTTC. The whole variable domain, remainder taken from reference TRBV18 and TRBJ2-5, is NAGVMQNPRHLVRRRGQEARLRCSPMKGHSHVYWYRQLPEEGLKFMVYLQKENIIDESGMPKERFSAEFPKEGPSILRIQQVVRGDSAAYFCASSQQVSETQYFGPGTRLLVL.

This clonotype was seen a single time. The J gene is TRBJ1-6, the V gene TRBV6-1; 9 bases are a match to TRBD1. CDR1 and CDR2 from the germline V gene are MNHNS and SASEGT. The CDR3 loop spans 14 amino acids. Trimming took 5 bases from V and 5 from J; bases not matched to a gene: 1. The CDR3 DNA reads TGTGCCAGCAGTACAGGGGGCAATAATTCACCCCTCCACTTT. This sequence encodes CASSTGGNNSPLHF.

The chain joins TRBV15 to TRBJ2-7; D is possibly TRBD2 (6 bases). V was trimmed by 0 bases and J by 3 bases, leaving 12 bases between them. In germline, CDR1 is LNHNV, CDR2 YYDKDF (reference sequence). The CDR3 is made up of 15 amino acids. The DNA for the CDR3 is TGTGCCACCAGCAGAGATCGCTGGAGGGACTACGAGCAGTACTTC. It specifies CATSRDRWRDYEQYF.

This rearrangement joins TRBV30 to TRBJ2-2, with D perhaps TRBD1 (5 bases). V was clipped by 2 bases and J by 7 bases, with 17 bases between them. The CDR3 has 15 amino acids. Germline V gene lookup returns CDR1 GTSNPN and CDR2 SVGIG (reference sequence). The CDR3 is CAWSPFGRAVGELFF. The CDR3 nucleotides read TGTGCCTGGAGTCCCTTTGGCAGGGCTGTCGGGGAGCTGTTTTTT. The variable domain in full, completed from reference TRBV30 and TRBJ2-2, reads SQTIHQWPATLVQPVGSPLSLECTVEGTSNPNLYWYRQAAGRGLQLLFYSVGIGQISSEVPQNLSASRPQDRQFILSSKKLLLSDSGFYLCAWSPFGRAVGELFFGEGSRLTVL.